Listed below are T cell receptor beta chains from one sample, sequenced in a study of human T cells and chemical hapten exposure. TCRdb used MiXCR to reprocess the RACE reads, holding one entry per CDR3 protein. Of some 400,000 distinct CDR3 sequences in the sample, about 5.1% are singletons; the top ten hold just over 2.5%. The input for sequencing was whole blood, taken in connection with sensitization to the hapten diphenylcyclopropenone (DPC). These receptors were taken from a woman aged 50 to 65 with alopecia areata. Some clones in this sample may be carry-over from other donors' samples. The CDR3 runs from the conserved cysteine through the conserved F or W. Each record gives: clone size, D gene, J gene, V gene, CDR3 DNA, CDR3 protein. The D gene is left open where the match is weak. Clone size, where shown, is once, few, many, or a class for clones that have expanded.

many NA TRBJ2-3 TRBV7-9 TGTGCCAGCAGCTTATGGGGAGCCACAGATACGCAGTATTTT CASSLWGATDTQYF
NA NA TRBJ2-7 TRBV28 TGTGCCAGCAGTTTATTGTCCCGGGGGACTTACGAGCAGTACTTC CASSLLSRGTYEQYF
few NA TRBJ1-4 TRBV20-1 TGCAGTGCACTCCTAAGAATAAATGAAAAACTGTTTTTT CSALLRINEKLFF
many TRBD2 TRBJ2-5 TRBV29-1 TGCAGCGCCAGCGGGGACGTAGTAGAGACCCAGTACTTC CSASGDVVETQYF
few TRBD1 TRBJ2-4 TRBV10-3 TGTGCCATCAGTAGGGACAGGGCGGCCAAAAACATTCAGTACTTC CAISRDRAAKNIQYF
few NA TRBJ2-1 TRBV7-9 TGTGCCAGCAGCTTACTACAGGGACCTGAGCAGTTCTTC CASSLLQGPEQFF
NA TRBD2 TRBJ2-7 TRBV6-6 TGTGCCAGCAGTTCACTCGGGCCCGGGGGGGAGCAGTACTTC CASSSLGPGGEQYF
many TRBD1 TRBJ1-2 TRBV13 TGTGCCAGCAGAAGCCGACAGGGCAGTAGGAACTTC CASRSRQGSRNF
many TRBD2 TRBJ2-7 TRBV4-2 TGTGCCAGCAGCCATAGGACTAGCGGGGCCTACGAGCAGTACTTC CASSHRTSGAYEQYF
many NA TRBJ1-4 TRBV5-1 TGCGCCAGCAGCTTCGGCAGGGGAAAGGAAAAACTGTTTTTT CASSFGRGKEKLFF
many TRBD2 TRBJ2-7 TRBV20-1 TGCAGTGCTCGAAACCCGGGACTAGCGGATTCCGAGCAGTACTTC CSARNPGLADSEQYF
few TRBD1 TRBJ2-4 TRBV29-1 TGCAGCGTAGAGACAGGGGCGACAGCCAAAAACATTCAGTACTTC CSVETGATAKNIQYF
many NA TRBJ1-2 TRBV27 TGTGCCAGCAGTTTAGCAGGCGCTAGGGGCTACACCTTC CASSLAGARGYTF
NA TRBD1 TRBJ1-3 TRBV7-2 TGTGCCAGCAGCCCGCGGACAGGGTACGGTGGAAACACCATATATTTT CASSPRTGYGGNTIYF
NA NA TRBJ1-2 TRBV7-2 TGTGCCAGCAGCCCGTACCGGGGGTTTAGAGAGGGCTACACCTTC CASSPYRGFREGYTF
few NA TRBJ1-3 TRBV7-9 TGTGCCAGCAGCGCAGGACAAGCCCTAGGCACCATATATTTT CASSAGQALGTIYF
many NA TRBJ2-7 TRBV10-3 TGTGCCATCAGTGAACCCGGTCGAGCCTACGAGCAGTACTTC CAISEPGRAYEQYF
NA NA TRBJ2-2 TRBV29-1 TGCAACGTTGCGTGGTCTACCGGGGAGCTGTTTTTT CNVAWSTGELFF
NA NA TRBJ2-6 TRBV12-3/TRBV12-4 TGTGCCAGCACCCTAGAGTCGGGGGCCAACGTCCTGACTTTC CASTLESGANVLTF
NA NA TRBJ2-2 TRBV29-1 TGCAGCGTTGACAGGGGAGCCGGGGAGCTGTTTTTT CSVDRGAGELFF
NA TRBD2 TRBJ2-1 TRBV12-3/TRBV12-4 TGTGCCAGCAGTTTAGAGGGACTAGCGGGGGTTTCCTACAATGAGCAGTTCTTC CASSLEGLAGVSYNEQFF
many TRBD1 TRBJ2-5 TRBV7-9 TGTGCCAGCAGGGAGACAGGGGAAGGAAAAGAGACCCAGTACTTC CASRETGEGKETQYF
few TRBD1 TRBJ2-7 TRBV15 TGTGCCACCAGCTCCCACAGGGGGCCCTACGAGCAGTACTTC CATSSHRGPYEQYF
few NA TRBJ2-1 TRBV6-5 TGTGCCACCCGGAGGGCGGTCAGCAGCGGTGAGCAGTTCTTC CATRRAVSSGEQFF
many TRBD2 TRBJ2-7 TRBV7-9 TGTGCCAGCAGTTTAAGTAGCGGGGGTACCTACGAGCAGTACTTC CASSLSSGGTYEQYF
NA NA TRBJ1-1 TRBV27 TGTGCCAGCAGTTTCAGCTGGAACACTGAAGCTTTCTTT CASSFSWNTEAFF
few TRBD1 TRBJ1-5 TRBV18 TGTGCCAGCTCGCCTTTACAGGGGAGCCAGCCCCAGCATTTT CASSPLQGSQPQHF
many TRBD2 TRBJ2-3 TRBV24-1 TGTGCCACCAGTGATGCTGGACTAGCGGGAGTAACAGATACGCAGTATTTT CATSDAGLAGVTDTQYF
many NA TRBJ1-2 TRBV28 TGTGCCAGCAGTTTAGGAGGCAGGAGAGGGTACGGCTACACCTTC CASSLGGRRGYGYTF
NA NA TRBJ1-4 TRBV18 TGTGCCAGCTCAGCGGTTGCAACTAATGAAAAACTGTTTTTT CASSAVATNEKLFF
few NA TRBJ2-7 TRBV27 TGTGCCATCGGTCATCACTCCTACGAGCAGTACTTC CAIGHHSYEQYF
few NA TRBJ2-3 TRBV27 TGTGCCAGCAGCCCGACAGACGCAGATACGCAGTATTTT CASSPTDADTQYF
many NA TRBJ1-5 TRBV2 TGTGCCAGCAGTGATCGGGATCAGCCCCAGCATTTT CASSDRDQPQHF
few TRBD2 TRBJ2-7 TRBV6-5 TGTGCCAGCAGTTATCAGCGGGAGTACGAGCAGTACTTC CASSYQREYEQYF
few NA TRBJ2-5 TRBV7-7 TGTGCCAGCAGCTTAGGACCACAAAGCGAGACCCAGTACTTC CASSLGPQSETQYF
few NA TRBJ2-3 TRBV9 TGTGCCAGCAGCGGAGTGGGGCCGGGCCTAGAGGCAGATACGCAGTATTTT CASSGVGPGLEADTQYF
NA NA TRBJ2-3 TRBV23-1 TGCGCCAGCAACGGGGGCGGATGGGATACGCAGTATTTT CASNGGGWDTQYF
NA NA TRBJ2-3 TRBV27 TGTGCCAGCAGTTTATCGAGAGGCAGTCGAGATACGCAGTATTTT CASSLSRGSRDTQYF
NA NA TRBJ2-3 TRBV20-1 TGCAGTGCTACCGCAGGCGCAGATACGCAGTATTTT CSATAGADTQYF
many NA TRBJ2-2 TRBV12-3/TRBV12-4 TGTGCCAGCAGTTTTCGGCGGGGGAACACCGGGGAGCTGTTTTTT CASSFRRGNTGELFF
many TRBD2 TRBJ2-1 TRBV7-8 TGTGCCAGCAGCTTAGTGCTTAGCGGGGGCCCCAATGAGCAGTTCTTC CASSLVLSGGPNEQFF
many NA TRBJ1-1 TRBV5-1 TGCGCCAGCAGCTTGGCCCAAACGGCCGCTGAAGCTTTCTTT CASSLAQTAAEAFF